A single sample gave rise to the 16 T cell receptor beta chains below, sequenced in a study of cytomegalovirus exposure and HLA in healthy donors. The PCR ran on 60 Vbeta and 13 Jbeta primers. Sequenced by immunoSEQ multiplex PCR; TCRdb stores in-frame clones only, minus some. The table lists 150,000 to 200,000 clones, 75% to 90% of them singletons. Sequencing input: PBMCs. All receptors come from a male donor in good health and CMV-seropositive.

The V gene is TRBV19, the J gene TRBJ1-1, with 8 nucleotides matching TRBD1. This CDR3 has 18 amino acids. Germline CDR1 and CDR2: LNHDA and SQIVND (reference sequence). The junction had 18 bases not matched to a gene; V was cut back by 8 bases and J by 1 base. CDR3 coding DNA: TGTGCCAGTCAGGGGGCCCTAGGATACCGGGGGCGGAACACTGAAGCTTTCTTT. It yields the protein CASQGALGYRGRNTEAFF.

The genes are TRBV7-2 and TRBJ2-5; the D gene is possibly TRBD2 (6 bases). Germline CDR1 is SGHTA and CDR2 is FQGNSA. The CDR3 runs 15 residues. Trimming shortened V by 5 bases and J by 3 bases, and 16 bases separated the two germline ends. The CDR3 sequence: CASSPHGGREETQYF. The CDR3, as DNA: TGTGCCAGCAGCCCCCACGGGGGACGAGAAGAGACCCAGTACTTC.

The chain uses TRBV10-3 and TRBJ2-1; TRBD2 agrees at 9 bases. The CDR3 sequence is 16 residues long. Germline V gene data show CDR1 as ENHRY and CDR2 as SYGVKD. After removal of 0 bases from V and 5 bases from J, the junction contained 5 bases not matched to a gene. The chain's CDR3 is CAISESVAGADNEQFF. The DNA for the CDR3 is TGTGCCATCAGTGAGTCGGTAGCGGGAGCGGACAATGAGCAGTTCTTC.

The CDR3 DNA follows: TGTGCCGGCACCGAATCCACAGTTAACTATGGCTACACCTTC. It is translated as CAGTESTVNYGYTF. This chain joins TRBV7-9 and TRBJ1-2; D is undetermined. V gave up 11 bases and J gave up 1 base, with 17 bases separating them. The CDR3 length is 14 residues. Germline V gene sequence: CDR1 SEHNR, CDR2 FQNEAQ (reference sequence).

V gene TRBV7-9 combines with J gene TRBJ2-3; 8 nucleotides line up with TRBD2. Germline V gives CDR1 SEHNR, CDR2 FQNEAQ (reference sequence). After removal of 5 bases from V and 10 bases from J, the junction contained 2 bases not matched to a gene. The CDR3 contains 11 residues. DNA of the CDR3: TGTGCCAGCAGCCAGACTAGCGCGCAGTATTTT. This sequence encodes CASSQTSAQYF.

J is TRBJ1-5 and V is TRBV7-8; no clear D gene. Trimming shortened V by 1 base and J by 7 bases, and 32 bases separated the two germline ends. The CDR3 spans 21 residues. Germline CDR1 reads SGHVS; CDR2 reads FQNEAQ. CDR3 nucleotide sequence: TGTGCCAGCAGCTTAGGGCTCGAGGGCATCGGTTTACTCCTGCCCTGGCAGCCCCAGCATTTT. The encoded protein is CASSLGLEGIGLLLPWQPQHF.

This clone showed up just a few times. The V and J genes are TRBV5-4 and TRBJ1-1; no reliable D call. Germline values: CDR1 SGHNT, CDR2 YYREEE (reference sequence). This CDR3 has 11 amino acids. Trimming shortened V by 5 bases and J by 6 bases, and 8 bases separated the two germline ends. The CDR3 DNA is TGTGCCAGCAGTTCGAGCGCTGAAGCTTTCTTT. It specifies CASSSSAEAFF.

The rearrangement uses TRBV4-1 and TRBJ1-1; D perhaps matches TRBD1 (6 bases). The CDR3 covers 15 residues. V lost 4 bases, J lost 9 bases, and 21 bases lay in between. CDR1 and CDR2 from the germline V gene are MGHRA and YSYEKL. The CDR3 nucleotides are TGCGCCAGCAGCCCCCAAAGTGAGACAGGATGGAAAGCTTTCTTT. It encodes CASSPQSETGWKAFF.

The genes are TRBV30 and TRBJ2-5; 13 nucleotides align to TRBD2. The germline CDR1 and CDR2 sequences are GTSNPN and SVGIG (reference sequence). The CDR3 spans 16 residues. J was trimmed by 5 bases and V by 3 bases; bases with no gene match: 9. This CDR3 reads CAWSAGLAGARETQYF. The CDR3 nucleotides read TGTGCCTGGAGCGCCGGACTAGCGGGAGCTCGGGAGACCCAGTACTTC.

This clone was detected only once. The V gene is TRBV7-9, the J gene TRBJ2-7, with D possibly matching TRBD2 (5 bases). Trimming stripped 5 bases from V and 3 bases from J, with 20 bases between. Germline V gene data show CDR1 as SEHNR and CDR2 as FQNEAQ (reference sequence). The CDR3 loop spans 16 amino acids. CDR3 sequence (DNA): TGTGCCAGCAGCCCCGTAGAGGCTAGCAGAGTCTACGAGCAGTACTTC. As protein: CASSPVEASRVYEQYF. Drawing the rest from reference TRBV7-9 and TRBJ2-7, the complete variable domain is DTGVSQNPRHKITKRGQNVTFRCDPISEHNRLYWYRQTLGQGPEFLTYFQNEAQLEKSRLLSDRFSAERPKGSFSTLEIQRTEQGDSAMYLCASSPVEASRVYEQYFGPGTRLTVT.

The chain combines TRBV6-6 with TRBJ2-2; 11 nucleotides agree with TRBD1. This CDR3 is built from 16 residues. CDR1 MNHNY and CDR2 SVGAGI come from the germline V gene (reference sequence). V dropped 5 bases and J dropped 3; count of bases not matched to a gene: 5. CDR3 amino acids: CASSPRTGGYTGELFF. CDR3 sequence (DNA): TGTGCCAGCAGTCCCCGGACAGGGGGCTACACCGGGGAGCTGTTTTTT.

The chain uses TRBV11-2 and TRBJ2-7; 11 bases are shared with TRBD1. This CDR3 has 14 residues. The J segment lost 5 bases and the V segment lost 5 bases, leaving 5 bases of the junction unmatched. The germline V gene has CDR1 SGHAT and CDR2 FQNNGV. The CDR3 loop reads CASSRGTGGHEQYF. Here the CDR3 DNA reads TGTGCCAGCAGCAGGGGGACAGGGGGGCACGAGCAGTACTTC.

The chain couples TRBV19 to TRBJ2-1; 9 bases agree with TRBD2. Germline V CDR1 and CDR2: LNHDA, SQIVND (reference sequence). The CDR3 runs 16 residues. The J segment lost 7 bases and the V segment lost 9 bases, leaving 16 bases of the junction unmatched. This CDR3 is CASGGLRGRARNEQFF. CDR3 in DNA: TGTGCCAGCGGCGGCCTACGCGGGAGGGCTAGAAATGAGCAGTTCTTC.

V is TRBV19 and J is TRBJ1-2; D uncertain. Germline lookup yields CDR1 LNHDA and CDR2 SQIVND (reference sequence). Between the trimmed V and J ends, which lost 7 bases and 2 bases, there was a span of 11 bases. This CDR3 contains 13 residues. The CDR3: CASIIPGNYGYTF. CDR3 DNA sequence: TGTGCCAGTATTATCCCGGGAAACTATGGCTACACCTTC.

V usage is TRBV30 and J usage is TRBJ1-1, with 9 bases lining up with TRBD1. Germline CDR1 reads GTSNPN; CDR2 reads SVGIG (reference sequence). V shed 3 bases, J shed 6 bases, and the junction held 5 bases outside the gene matches. The CDR3 loop spans 13 amino acids. CDR3 coding DNA: TGTGCCTGGAGAACAGGGGGCAAGCCTGAAGCTTTCTTT. This sequence encodes CAWRTGGKPEAFF.

V is TRBV9 and J is TRBJ2-5; 13 positions agree with TRBD2. V trimming: 3 bases; J trimming: 4 bases; junction bases outside the gene matches: 18. In germline, CDR1 is SGDLS, CDR2 YYNGEE. This CDR3 region has 20 residues. CDR3 protein: CASSGFGTSGIRGSVETQYF. The CDR3 DNA reads as TGTGCCAGCAGCGGCTTCGGGACTAGCGGGATTAGAGGAAGTGTAGAGACCCAGTACTTC.